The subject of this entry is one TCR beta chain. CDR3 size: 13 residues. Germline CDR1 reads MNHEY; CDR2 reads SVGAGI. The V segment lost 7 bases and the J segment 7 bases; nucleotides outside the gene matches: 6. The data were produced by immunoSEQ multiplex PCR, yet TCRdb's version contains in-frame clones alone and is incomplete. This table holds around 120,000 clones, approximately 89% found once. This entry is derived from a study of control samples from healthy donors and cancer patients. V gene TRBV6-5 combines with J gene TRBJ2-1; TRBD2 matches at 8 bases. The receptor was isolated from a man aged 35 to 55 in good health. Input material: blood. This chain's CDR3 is CASIGGGLNEQFF. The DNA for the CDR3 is TGTGCCAGCATCGGCGGGGGGTTGAATGAGCAGTTCTTC.